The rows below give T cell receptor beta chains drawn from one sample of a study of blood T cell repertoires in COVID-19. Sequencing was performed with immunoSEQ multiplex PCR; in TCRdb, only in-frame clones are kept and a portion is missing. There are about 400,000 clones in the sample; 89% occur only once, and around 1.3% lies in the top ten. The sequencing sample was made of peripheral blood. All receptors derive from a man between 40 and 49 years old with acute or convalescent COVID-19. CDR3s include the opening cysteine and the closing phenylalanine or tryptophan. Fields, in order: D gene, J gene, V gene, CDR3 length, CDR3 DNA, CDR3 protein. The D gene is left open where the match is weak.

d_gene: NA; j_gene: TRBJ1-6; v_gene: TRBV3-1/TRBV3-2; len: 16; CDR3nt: TGTGCCAGCAGCCAAGTCGGGACACGGATAAATTCACCCCTCCACTTT; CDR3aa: CASSQVGTRINSPLHF
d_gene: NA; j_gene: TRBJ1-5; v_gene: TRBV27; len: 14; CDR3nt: TGTGCCAGCAGTAGACCAGGAATTAATCAGCCCCAGCATTTT; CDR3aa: CASSRPGINQPQHF
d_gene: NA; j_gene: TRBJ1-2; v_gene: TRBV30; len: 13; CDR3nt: TGTGCCTGGAATCACCCTCCGGGCTATGGCTACACCTTC; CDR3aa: CAWNHPPGYGYTF
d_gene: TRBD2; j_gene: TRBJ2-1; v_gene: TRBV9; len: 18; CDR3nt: TGTGCCAGCAGCGTAGGTCTAGCGGGAGGCCTCCCCTACAATGAGCAGTTCTTC; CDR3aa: CASSVGLAGGLPYNEQFF
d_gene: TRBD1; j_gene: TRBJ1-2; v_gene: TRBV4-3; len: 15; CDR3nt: TGCGCCAGCAGCCAGGGACAGGGGAGCAACTATGGCTACACCTTC; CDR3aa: CASSQGQGSNYGYTF
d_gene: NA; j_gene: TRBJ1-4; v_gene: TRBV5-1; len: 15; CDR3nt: TGCGCCAGCAGCTTATACAGAGCAACTAATGAAAAACTGTTTTTT; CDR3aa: CASSLYRATNEKLFF
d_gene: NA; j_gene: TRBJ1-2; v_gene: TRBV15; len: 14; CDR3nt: TGTGCCACCAGCAGAGATCAGGACTTCTATGGCTACACCTTC; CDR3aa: CATSRDQDFYGYTF
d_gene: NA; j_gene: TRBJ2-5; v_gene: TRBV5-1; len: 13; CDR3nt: TGCGCCAGCAGCGCCGGGAGTCAAGAGACCCAGTACTTC; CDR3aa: CASSAGSQETQYF
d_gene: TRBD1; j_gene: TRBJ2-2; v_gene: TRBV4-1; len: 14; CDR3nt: TGCGCCAGCAGCCAAGATGACAGGGTTAGGGAGCTGTTTTTT; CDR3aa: CASSQDDRVRELFF
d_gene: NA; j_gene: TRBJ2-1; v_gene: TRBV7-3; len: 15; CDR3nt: TGTGCCAGCAGCTCGCAGGGAGGAGCCGACAATGAGCAGTTCTTC; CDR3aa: CASSSQGGADNEQFF
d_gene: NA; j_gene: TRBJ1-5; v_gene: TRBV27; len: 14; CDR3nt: TGTGCCAGCAGTTACAGATATAGCAATCAGCCCCAGCATTTT; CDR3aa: CASSYRYSNQPQHF
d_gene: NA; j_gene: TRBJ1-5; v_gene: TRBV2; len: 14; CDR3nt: TGTGCCAGCAGCTCTACAGTGGGCATAGGGCCCCAGCATTTT; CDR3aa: CASSSTVGIGPQHF